One sample yielded the 30 T cell receptor beta chains listed below, sequenced in a study of T cell responses to AZD1222 COVID-19 vaccine. Only in-frame clones appear in the TCRdb table, and some are missing; sequencing was by immunoSEQ multiplex PCR. The sample consists of over 60,000 clones, around 90% of them appearing once. The sample was peripheral blood, taken on day 0 of AZD1222 vaccination. The origin of the receptors is an adult in good health.

The genes are TRBV18 and TRBJ1-1; no firm D call. This CDR3 is 13 amino acids long. Germline CDR1 reads KGHSH; CDR2 reads LQKENI. V was clipped by 2 bases and J by 8 bases, with 12 bases between them. The CDR3 DNA reads as TGTGCCAGCTCACCAAACAGCTTGGGGGAAGCTTTCTTT. It is translated as CASSPNSLGEAFF.

The V gene is TRBV5-4, the J gene TRBJ2-3, with a weak D call TRBD2 (7 bases). Germline V gene sequence: CDR1 SGHNT, CDR2 YYREEE (reference sequence). CDR3 length: 16 residues. The germline V and J ends were trimmed by 7 bases and 0 bases, with 18 bases remaining between them. This CDR3 is CASSPTGGPSTDTQYF. The DNA of the CDR3 is TGTGCCAGCTCTCCCACGGGGGGCCCGAGCACAGATACGCAGTATTTT.

This clone was seen more than once but under ten times. This rearrangement joins TRBV6-5 to TRBJ1-2; a possible D gene is TRBD1 (5 bases). From germline, CDR1 is MNHEY and CDR2 SVGAGI. V was clipped by 1 base and J by 4 bases, with 13 bases between them. CDR3 length: 15 residues. CDR3 amino acids: CASSYYGQGGYGYTF. The CDR3 nucleotides are TGTGCCAGCAGTTACTATGGGCAGGGTGGCTATGGCTACACCTTC.

There are a few counts of this clone. The chain has TRBV9 and TRBJ1-1, with D maybe TRBD1 (6 bases). Germline CDR1 is SGDLS and CDR2 is YYNGEE. The CDR3 totals 15 residues. Trimming removed 3 bases at V and 4 bases at J, with 16 bases between. The CDR3 bases are TGTGCCAGCAGCGAGACAGGCCATTCCCTCACTGAAGCTTTCTTT. It translates to CASSETGHSLTEAFF.

This clone was detected only once. This chain uses TRBV7-2 with TRBJ2-1; no clear D. Germline loops: CDR1 SGHTA, CDR2 FQGNSA. The CDR3 consists of 12 residues. Trimming took off 5 bases at V and 10 bases at J, with 12 bases between the two ends. The CDR3 bases are TGTGCCAGCAGCACGCCTGGGCGGGAGCAGTTCTTC. Its translation is CASSTPGREQFF.

The CDR3 DNA reads as TGTGCCTGGTCGAGTGGGCCCTCACCCCTCCACTTT. This sequence encodes CAWSSGPSPLHF. The V gene is TRBV30, the J gene TRBJ1-6; the D is unclear. Germline V lookup: CDR1 GTSNPN, CDR2 SVGIG (reference sequence). Deletions cut 5 bases from V and 10 bases from J, with 12 bases between. The length of the CDR3 is 12 residues.

This clone has just one count. The rearrangement links TRBV30 to TRBJ2-1, with a weak D call TRBD1 (6 bases). The CDR3 runs to 12 residues. The ends were cut back, 7 bases at V and 4 bases at J, with 11 bases in the middle. In germline, CDR1 is GTSNPN, CDR2 SVGIG (reference sequence). CDR3 DNA: TGTGCCTCTTCAAGGGGGTACAATGAGCAGTTCTTC. As protein: CASSRGYNEQFF.

The chain employs TRBV4-2 and TRBJ1-2; D is perhaps TRBD1 (5 bases). The CDR3 runs to 15 residues. Germline CDR1 LGHNA, CDR2 YNFKEQ. V gave up 3 bases and J gave up 7 bases, with 18 bases separating them. In DNA form, the CDR3 reads TGTGCCAGCAGCCATAAACGGGGCGACGGGTCTGGCTACACCTTC. Translation: CASSHKRGDGSGYTF.

V usage is TRBV21-1 and J usage is TRBJ1-2; TRBD1, the table's D call, was not compared with the DNA. TRBV21-1 is given as a pseudogene. This CDR3 is built from 17 residues. The CDR3 coding sequence is TGTGCCAGCAGCAAACGTAATAGGGGCAGGGGAATTTATGGCTACACCTTC. Protein: CASSKRNRGRGIYGYTF.

This rearrangement joins TRBV7-2 to TRBJ2-7, with 9 nucleotides matching TRBD2. The germline CDR1 and CDR2 sequences are SGHTA and FQGNSA. This CDR3 comprises 16 residues. The ends lost 1 base at V and 0 bases at J; junction bases unmatched: 4. Here the CDR3 reads CASSLGLAGSSYEQYF. As DNA, the CDR3 is TGTGCCAGCAGCTTAGGTCTAGCGGGAAGCTCCTACGAGCAGTACTTC. The variable domain in full, with the rest retrieved from reference TRBV7-2 and TRBJ2-7, is GAGVSQSPSNKVTEKGKDVELRCDPISGHTALYWYRQSLGQGLEFLIYFQGNSAPDKSGLPSDRFSAERTGGSVSTLTIQRTQQEDSAVYLCASSLGLAGSSYEQYFGPGTRLTVT.

This clone was picked up a small number of times. The genes are TRBV2 and TRBJ2-5, with D hard to call. CDR3 length: 14 amino acids. Germline V gives CDR1 SNHLY, CDR2 FYNNEI. V dropped 3 bases and J dropped 5 bases, with 13 bases sitting between them. As DNA, the CDR3 is TGTGCCAGCAGTGATGGCCTCTCAGGCGAGACCCAGTACTTC. It is translated as CASSDGLSGETQYF.

V usage is TRBV19 and J usage is TRBJ2-3, with D unclear. CDR1 is LNHDA and CDR2 is SQIVND in the germline V gene (reference sequence). Deletions cut 7 bases from V and 0 bases from J, with 17 bases between. This CDR3 is 16 amino acids long. CDR3 amino acids: CASTNPGAFSTDTQYF. For the CDR3, the DNA is TGTGCCAGTACCAACCCTGGAGCCTTTAGCACAGATACGCAGTATTTT.

This rearrangement joins TRBV30 to TRBJ1-4; 7 bases align to TRBD1. This CDR3 spans 16 amino acids. Germline V gene lookup returns CDR1 GTSNPN and CDR2 SVGIG (reference sequence). J gave up 0 bases and V 4 bases, and 8 bases lay outside the gene matches. CDR3 sequence (DNA): TGTGCCTGGAATCACAGGGGCGATGCAACTAATGAAAAACTGTTTTTT. It specifies CAWNHRGDATNEKLFF.

The V call is TRBV6-5, the J call TRBJ2-2; the D gene is possibly TRBD1 (5 bases). Germline V gene lookup returns CDR1 MNHEY and CDR2 SVGAGI. Trimming removed 2 bases at V and 3 bases at J, with 10 bases between. This CDR3 has 15 amino acids. The CDR3, as DNA: TGTGCCAGCAGTTACAGGCAGGGCGACACCGGGGAGCTGTTTTTT. This sequence encodes CASSYRQGDTGELFF.

By share, this clone ranks as medium-sized. The genes are TRBV15 and TRBJ1-1; no clear D gene. V dropped 5 bases and J dropped 1 base, with 11 bases sitting between them. Germline V gene data show CDR1 as LNHNV and CDR2 as YYDKDF (reference sequence). This CDR3 has 14 amino acids. CDR3 bases: TGTGCCACCAGCGATGGAGTGGGGAACACTGAAGCTTTCTTT. Translated, it gives CATSDGVGNTEAFF.

J is TRBJ1-4 and V is TRBV4-3; weak D call: TRBD1 (6 bases). CDR1 is LGHNA and CDR2 is YSLEER in the germline V gene. The CDR3 is made up of 14 amino acids. Trimming cost V 3 bases and J 8 bases, with 13 bases left between them. CDR3 DNA: TGCGCCAGCAGCCAGGACAGCACCATCGAAAAACTGTTTTTT. Protein sequence: CASSQDSTIEKLFF.

This chain connects TRBV14 to TRBJ1-2; tentative D call: TRBD1 (5 bases). Germline loops: CDR1 SGHDN, CDR2 FVKESK. The V end lost 2 bases, the J end lost 0 bases, and 7 bases lay between the germline ends. CDR3 size: 14 residues. CDR3 protein: CASSQMTANYGYTF. The CDR3 coding sequence is TGTGCCAGCAGCCAAATGACAGCTAACTATGGCTACACCTTC.

V and J are TRBV14 and TRBJ2-7; D is ambiguous. V was pared by 0 bases and J by 0 bases, with 15 bases between. The CDR3 is 17 amino acids. The V gene's germline CDR1 is SGHDN and CDR2 FVKESK. CDR3 loop: CASSQDLRSGSSYEQYF. In DNA, the CDR3 is TGTGCCAGCAGCCAAGATCTTCGATCAGGATCCTCCTACGAGCAGTACTTC.

The J gene is TRBJ2-3, the V gene TRBV7-2, with 8 bases matching TRBD1. CDR1 and CDR2 (germline): SGHTA, FQGNSA. V shed 6 bases, J shed 4 bases, and the junction held 6 bases outside the gene matches. CDR3 length: 14 amino acids. The CDR3 DNA sequence: TGTGCCAGCAGGGCAGGGGGCTCGGCAGATACGCAGTATTTT. Translating gives CASRAGGSADTQYF.

This clone was recorded a few times. This sequence joins TRBV30 and TRBJ1-5; D is unclear. Germline lookup yields CDR1 GTSNPN and CDR2 SVGIG (reference sequence). This CDR3 comprises 13 residues. V gave up 1 base and J gave up 5 bases, with 9 bases separating them. The CDR3 DNA follows: TGTGCCTGGAGTGATGACACGGATCAGCCCCAGCATTTT. Amino acids: CAWSDDTDQPQHF.

The chain links TRBV7-9 to TRBJ2-7, with D perhaps matching TRBD1 or TRBD2 (6 bases each). CDR3 length: 14 residues. Germline V CDR1 and CDR2: SEHNR, FQNEAQ (reference sequence). Trimming stripped 4 bases from V and 4 bases from J, with 14 bases between. Here the CDR3 reads CASSSDGGPYEQYF. The CDR3 DNA reads as TGTGCCAGCAGCTCGGACGGGGGCCCTTACGAGCAGTACTTC.

The V and J genes are TRBV19 and TRBJ2-6; D unclear. This CDR3 has 19 residues. V gave up 0 bases and J gave up 0 bases, with 15 bases separating them. CDR1 LNHDA and CDR2 SQIVND come from the germline V gene (reference sequence). The CDR3 DNA sequence: TGTGCCAGTAGTATAGATGATGTAGTTCGCTCCTCTGGGGCCAACGTCCTGACTTTC. Protein product: CASSIDDVVRSSGANVLTF.

The gene calls are TRBV10-2 and TRBJ1-5; 8 nucleotides match TRBD1. The length of the CDR3 is 15 residues. The germline CDR1 and CDR2 sequences are WSHSY and SAAADI. V was clipped by 6 bases and J by 6 bases; unmatched bases: 10. CDR3 residues: CASRVGQGASQPQHF. The CDR3 DNA sequence: TGCGCCAGCAGGGTGGGGCAGGGGGCGAGTCAGCCCCAGCATTTT.

The chain joins TRBV3-1 (or the pseudogene TRBV3-2) to TRBJ1-6; D unresolved. The V gene lost 0 bases and the J gene lost 9 bases, with 12 bases spanning the gap. CDR1 is LGHDT, CDR2 YNNKEL, per germline (reference sequence). CDR3 size: 15 residues. The CDR3 coding sequence is TGTGCCAGCAGCCAAGACCCCGGAGGTGCTTCACCCCTCCACTTT. Protein sequence: CASSQDPGGASPLHF.

The chain uses TRBV20-1 and TRBJ2-7; D ambiguous. The V gene lost 2 bases and the J gene lost 6 bases, with 8 bases spanning the gap. Germline lookup yields CDR1 DFQATT and CDR2 SNEGSKA (reference sequence). CDR3 length: 11 residues. This CDR3 is CSARPSSEQYF. DNA of the CDR3: TGCAGTGCTAGACCCTCGTCCGAGCAGTACTTC.

V usage is TRBV5-6 and J usage is TRBJ1-5; possible D gene TRBD1, 5 bases. V lost 1 base and J lost 9, with 17 bases in between. The CDR3 consists of 15 residues. CDR1 is SGHDT, CDR2 YYEEEE, per germline. CDR3 loop: CASSLWSLGVGPQHF. DNA of the CDR3: TGTGCCAGCAGCTTGTGGTCGTTGGGGGTGGGGCCCCAGCATTTT.

This clone has a handful of counts. V usage is TRBV19 and J usage is TRBJ2-6, with a possible D match to TRBD1 (6 bases). Trimming left V 6 bases short and J 11 bases short, with 11 bases between. The CDR3 contains 12 residues. Germline lookup yields CDR1 LNHDA and CDR2 SQIVND (reference sequence). The CDR3 sequence: CASRPQGYVLTF. CDR3 nucleotide sequence: TGTGCCAGTAGGCCACAGGGATACGTCCTGACTTTC.

The chain carries TRBV7-2 and TRBJ1-1; D unclear. In germline, CDR1 is SGHTA, CDR2 FQGNSA. The CDR3 has 15 residues. V dropped 5 bases and J dropped 0 bases, with 13 bases sitting between them. This CDR3 is CASSPGRLLNTEAFF. The DNA of the CDR3 is TGTGCCAGCAGCCCCGGCAGGTTATTGAACACTGAAGCTTTCTTT.

This clone was picked up a small number of times. J is TRBJ2-6 and V is TRBV2; the D gene is possibly TRBD2 (6 bases). The CDR3 spans 15 residues. Germline V gene sequence: CDR1 SNHLY, CDR2 FYNNEI. V lost 3 bases and J lost 4, with 10 bases in between. In DNA form, the CDR3 reads TGTGCCAGCAGTGATCGCGGGGTAGGGGCCAACGTCCTGACTTTC. This encodes CASSDRGVGANVLTF.

The gene calls are TRBV9 and TRBJ1-1; the match to TRBD1 covers 7 bases. Germline-derived CDR1 and CDR2 are SGDLS and YYNGEE. This CDR3 has 13 amino acids. The junction had 8 bases not matched to a gene; V was cut back by 0 bases and J by 12 bases. As DNA, the CDR3 is TGTGCCAGCAGCGTAGCCAGGACAGGATTAACTTTCTTT. Translating gives CASSVARTGLTFF.